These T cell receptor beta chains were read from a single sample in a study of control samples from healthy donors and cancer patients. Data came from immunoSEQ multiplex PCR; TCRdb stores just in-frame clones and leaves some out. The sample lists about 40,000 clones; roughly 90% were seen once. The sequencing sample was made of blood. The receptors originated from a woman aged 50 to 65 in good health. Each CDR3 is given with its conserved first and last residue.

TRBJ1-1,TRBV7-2,CASTLYQGGNTEAFF
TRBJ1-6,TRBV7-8,CASSLVGTGYSPLHF
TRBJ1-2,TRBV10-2,CASSGEGQGPIAYGYTF
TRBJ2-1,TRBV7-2,CASSSGLGFYEQFF
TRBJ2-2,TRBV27,CASSWQGATGELFF
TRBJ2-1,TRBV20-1,CSASGSNNFYNEQFF
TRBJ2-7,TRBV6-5,CASSSQAGSYEQYF
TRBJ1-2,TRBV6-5,CASSYSGYLKNGYTF
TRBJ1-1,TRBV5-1,CASSLGTPEAFF
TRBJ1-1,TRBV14,CASSQGGNTEAFF
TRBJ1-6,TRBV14,CASSQNTGGSSPLHF
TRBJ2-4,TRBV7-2,CASSLPGDLLAKNIQYF
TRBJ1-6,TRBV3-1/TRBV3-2,CASSHGGTYFSPLHF
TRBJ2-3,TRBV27,CASSPTTGHTQYF